This TCR beta chain is from a study of cytomegalovirus exposure and HLA in healthy donors. With respect to this clone: Its antigen is unknown.

Germline CDR1 reads MDHEN; CDR2 reads SYDVKM. This CDR3 contains 15 residues. V lost 6 bases, J lost 0 bases, and 12 bases lay in between. Study-wide results and caveats: Cytomegalovirus-associated TCR beta chains were listed, numbering roughly 150. DRB1 had the most TCR associations and HLA-C the fewest, a later analysis found, with rates varying by HLA locus.

Both 60 Vbeta primers and 13 Jbeta primers went into the PCR. Libraries were prepared by immunoSEQ multiplex PCR; TCRdb keeps only in-frame clonotypes and omits some of them. The sample's table shows about 51,000 clones. The TCR was taken from a female donor in good health and CMV-seronegative. The sample consisted of PBMCs. V is TRBV28 and J is TRBJ2-1, with TRBD1 as a possible D gene (6 bases). The chain's CDR3 is CASRLQGSSYNEQFF. The CDR3 DNA reads as TGTGCCAGCAGGTTACAGGGAAGCTCCTACAATGAGCAGTTCTTC.